Sequencing of this T cell receptor (beta chain) was carried out in a study of human T cells and chemical hapten exposure (dated by TCRdb to about 2021). For the wider study: For sensitization, 2% DPC in acetone was applied to a 2 cm by 2 cm area of upper inner arm skin. Patient blood was sampled pre-sensitization (week 0) and at 2, 6 and about 24 weeks after DPC sensitization. Patch testing was done on the upper back using Finn chambers containing 0.01% DPC, and results were scored after 6 days according to International Contact Dermatitis Research Group standards. The patient cohort, mostly female, included alopecia areata with under or over 50% scalp involvement, alopecia totalis and alopecia universalis. The libraries were sequenced as a pool, and the TCR yield per sample differed mostly because of small variations in library volumes within the pool. Throughout the roughly 24-week study period, patients were also given weekly therapeutic DPC doses on the scalp. Some 29 alopecia patients provided blood for TCR sequencing at one to four time points (pre-sensitization, 2, 6 and 24 weeks). Peripheral blood TCR repertoire changes were tracked in vivo in alopecia patients during primary and secondary sensitization to the hapten diphenylcyclopropenone (DPC).

Libraries were constructed by RACE. Sequencing was carried out with a NextSeq 500. During library preparation, unique molecular identifiers were attached to individual cDNA molecules so that TCRs could be counted quantitatively and reproducibly. From each blood RNA sample, both TCR alpha and TCR beta chains were sequenced. In the original analysis: The median number of TCRs per sample was 95,638, ranging from about 20,000 to 750,000. The Decombinator software suite was used to annotate V, J and CDR3 in the TCR reads. For PS versus PT1 abundance plots, all samples were subsampled to the same number of TCRs (28,000). Expanded TCRs were defined as absent before sensitization and observed at least eight times at the 2-week time point. Starting from the raw public reads, TCRdb applied fastp trimming at Q25, assembled clones with MiXCR and retained in-frame beta chains. Entries are consolidated by CDR3 protein sequence, retaining the most common genes and DNA. The V and J calls follow TCRdb's processing rather than the paper's. The sample table holds 300,000 to 450,000 distinct CDR3 sequences, of which 5% to 6.5% were seen once. Around 2.6% of the sample is taken by the ten largest.

Overall results and qualifications from the work: Repeated subsampling changed both the strength of the expansion versus patch-test correlation and the threshold at which the correlation became significant. Because all patients had alopecia, a presumed autoimmune disease, the immune response of the patients might differ from that of healthy individuals. A positive correlation was found between the number of PT1 expanded TCRs and patch test score, with significance reached at thresholds 8, 16 and 32 but not 4. Compared with pre-sensitization or healthy control sets, expanded TCRs formed significantly more large CDR3 similarity clusters, which is consistent with antigen-driven responses. The number of TCRs above 1 in 1000 frequency did not change with DPC sensitization; there was no evidence of global repertoire structure alterations.

At the junction V is shortened by 3 bases and J by 4 bases, with 7 bases in between. CDR3 length: 13 amino acids, cysteine to phenylalanine. The only DNA kept is the CDR3, 39 bases in frame from the first base. Sequences LNHDA (CDR1) and SQIVND (CDR2) are obtained from the germline V gene (reference sequence). With regard to this clonotype: Its antigen target is currently unknown. No qualities accompany the bases; no much larger clone lies one base away.

What the time point label conveys for this sample: pre-sensitization, week 0. Read against the paper, the sample's treatment or condition label means: therapeutic diphenylcyclopropenone sensitization with weekly scalp DPC. At each patch-test visit, blood was drawn before the patch test was applied. Eligible patients were aged 18 to 70, diagnosed with alopecia, deemed suitable for DPC therapy, and excluded if pregnant. Total RNA was isolated from unfractionated whole blood collected in Tempus Blood RNA tubes. The chain uses TRBV19 and TRBJ1-5, with the D gene not clear enough to name. Sequenced material: whole blood, taken in connection with sensitization to the hapten diphenylcyclopropenone (DPC). This receptor was taken from a woman in her fifties or sixties with alopecia areata. Some clones in this sample may be carry-over from other donors' samples. In nucleotide form, the sequence is TGTGCCAGTAGTATCGACCAAAATCAGCCCCAGCATTTT. Protein translation: CASSIDQNQPQHF.